Included here is one T cell receptor beta chain sequence, with context. An amount of RNA that ranged from roughly 0.5 to 1 ug was reverse transcribed with random hexamers. Amplification of TCR beta CDR3 by immunoSEQ multiplex PCR spanned 54 Vbeta and 13 Jbeta. MiXCR was run by TCRdb on the immunoSEQ multiplex PCR reads, yielding one entry per CDR3 protein. The table lists some 190,000 distinct CDR3 sequences, 85% to 95% of them singletons. From blood CD8+ and CD4+ T cells, the TCR beta chain was sequenced. The data stem from a study of CD8 T cells in Susac syndrome. The origin of this receptor is a human donor in good health. Sequences were obtained from CD4+ T cells from PBMCs.

The CDR3 bases are TGTGCCAGCAGTTTTACCGGGCAACTCTCCTACGAGCAGTACTTC. This codes for CASSFTGQLSYEQYF. The J gene is TRBJ2-7, the V gene TRBV6-2 or TRBV6-3; D not resolved. The CDR3 length is 15 residues. Per the germline V gene, CDR1 is MNHEY and CDR2 is SVGEGT. Deletions cut 4 bases from V and 0 bases from J, with 13 bases between.